The entry that follows covers one TCR beta chain sequence. It has no known antigen specificity. Per-base qualities were not stored, and no clone one base away is much larger. The donors belonged to the validation cohort of about 120 subjects, which was separate from the approximately 700-subject first cohort. The sample originates from a study of cytomegalovirus exposure and HLA in healthy donors (dated by TCRdb to between 2016 and 2019). Broadly, across the study: The roughly 670 repertoires of the first cohort and the approximately 130 validation repertoires were produced on the same platform, according to a later analysis. To predict cytomegalovirus infection status, the study brought together high-throughput TCR immunosequencing, statistical association of individual TCRs with disease status, and machine learning. Along with the roughly 710-subject first cohort, a separate validation cohort of 120 different subjects was used. The study was designed to test whether signatures of past pathogen exposure could be identified by cataloging public T cell receptors.

The method was the immunoSEQ multiplex PCR assay. Per the authors' processing: A statistical classification framework was built for diagnosing cytomegalovirus status from the catalog of TCR beta chain sequences. TCRdb holds this immuneACCESS table with in-frame rearrangements only. Some clones are missing; in checked studies, unresolved V genes explain under half, and the rest has no known cause. V and J calls and clone size are as listed in that table; D and trimming were resolved from the DNA. Here the sample has approximately 160,000 clones; roughly nine tenths occur a single time. Clones ranked in the top ten supply 5% to 7% of the sample. The study at large found these results: Most TCR sequences were seen in very few donors, while some public TCRs were found in many individuals. All 130 or so repertoires were used to score co-occurrence in the validation cohort in a later analysis, because that analysis had no HLA typing for the cohort. Cytomegalovirus status was reported to be diagnosed by the classifier with high specificity and sensitivity in both the original and validation cohorts. The study listed 170 or so TCR beta chains as associated with cytomegalovirus. Three of the identified cytomegalovirus-associated TCR beta chains were confirmed in vitro to be specific for cytomegalovirus antigens. In a later analysis, TCRs clustered in the first cohort were found to also tend to co-occur in the approximately 120 validation repertoires, with around 94% of cluster scores above 0. It was suggested by the authors that the approach could potentially be generalized to other disease states and immunological phenotypes.

Including the terminal cysteine and phenylalanine, the CDR3 comprises 15 residues. The only DNA kept is the CDR3, 45 bases in frame from the first base. CDR1 and CDR2, looked up from the germline V gene (reference sequence), are PRHDT and FYEKMQ. Trimming at the junction amounts to 5 bases on V and 7 bases on J, and the germline ends lie 18 bases apart. The sequence was collected from a woman in her twenties or thirties in good health and CMV-seronegative. The specimen sequenced was PBMCs. This receptor chain uses TRBV13 and TRBJ2-1; a weak D assignment points to TRBD2 (6 bases agree). The nucleotide sequence reads TGTGCCAGCAGCGGTCGACTAGGTCCCTCGAATGAGCAGTTCTTC. It encodes CASSGRLGPSNEQFF.